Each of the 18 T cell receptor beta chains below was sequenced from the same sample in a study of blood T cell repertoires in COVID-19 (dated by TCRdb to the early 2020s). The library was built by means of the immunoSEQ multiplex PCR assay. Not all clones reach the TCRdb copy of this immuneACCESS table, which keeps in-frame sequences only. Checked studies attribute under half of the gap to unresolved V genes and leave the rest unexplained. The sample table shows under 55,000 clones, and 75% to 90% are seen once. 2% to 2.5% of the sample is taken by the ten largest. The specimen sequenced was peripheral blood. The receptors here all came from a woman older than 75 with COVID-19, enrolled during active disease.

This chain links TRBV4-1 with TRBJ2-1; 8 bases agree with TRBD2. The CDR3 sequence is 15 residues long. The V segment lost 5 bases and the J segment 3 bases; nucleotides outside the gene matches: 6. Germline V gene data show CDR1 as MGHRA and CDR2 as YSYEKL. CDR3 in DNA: TGCGCCAGCAGCGGCGGCGGGGGGCACTACAATGAGCAGTTCTTC. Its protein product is CASSGGGGHYNEQFF.

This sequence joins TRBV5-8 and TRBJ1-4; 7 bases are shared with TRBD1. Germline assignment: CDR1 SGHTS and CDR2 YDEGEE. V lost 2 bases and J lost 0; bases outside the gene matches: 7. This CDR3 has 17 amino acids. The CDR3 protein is CASSFGDRLATNEKLFF. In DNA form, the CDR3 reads TGTGCCAGCAGCTTTGGGGACAGACTTGCAACTAATGAAAAACTGTTTTTT.

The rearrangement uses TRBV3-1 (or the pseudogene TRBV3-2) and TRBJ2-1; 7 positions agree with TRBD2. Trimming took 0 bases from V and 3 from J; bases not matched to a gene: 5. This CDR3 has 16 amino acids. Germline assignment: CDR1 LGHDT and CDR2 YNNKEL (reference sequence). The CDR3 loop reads CASSQDRLAGYNEQFF. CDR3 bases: TGTGCCAGCAGCCAAGATCGACTAGCTGGCTACAATGAGCAGTTCTTC.

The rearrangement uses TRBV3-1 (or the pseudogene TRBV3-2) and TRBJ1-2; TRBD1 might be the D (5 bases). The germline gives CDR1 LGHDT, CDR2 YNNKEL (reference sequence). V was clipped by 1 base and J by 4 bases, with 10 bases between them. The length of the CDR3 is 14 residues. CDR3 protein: CASSQGQGTYGYTF. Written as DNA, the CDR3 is TGTGCCAGCAGCCAAGGGCAGGGAACCTATGGCTACACCTTC.

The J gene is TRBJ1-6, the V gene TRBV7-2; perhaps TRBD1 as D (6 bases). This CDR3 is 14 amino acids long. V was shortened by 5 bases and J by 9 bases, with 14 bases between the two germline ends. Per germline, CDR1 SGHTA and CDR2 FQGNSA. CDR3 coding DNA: TGTGCCAGCAGCGCCACAGGGTTGGGTTCACCCCTCCACTTT. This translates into CASSATGLGSPLHF.

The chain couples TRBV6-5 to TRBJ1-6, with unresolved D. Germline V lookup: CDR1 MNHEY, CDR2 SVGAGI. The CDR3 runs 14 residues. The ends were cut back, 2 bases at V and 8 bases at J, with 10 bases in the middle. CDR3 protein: CASSYVPRDSPLHF. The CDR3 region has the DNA TGTGCCAGCAGTTACGTACCCCGGGATTCACCCCTCCACTTT.

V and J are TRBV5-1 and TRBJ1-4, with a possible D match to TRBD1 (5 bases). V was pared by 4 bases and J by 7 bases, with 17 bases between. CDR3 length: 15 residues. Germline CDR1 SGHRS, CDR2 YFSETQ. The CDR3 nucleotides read TGCGCCAGCAGCGGCCAGGGCGTCGGTGGTGAAAAACTGTTTTTT. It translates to CASSGQGVGGEKLFF.

The CDR3 spells CASSLGGQPSYGYTF. In DNA, the CDR3 is TGTGCCAGCAGCTTAGGGGGACAGCCTTCCTATGGCTACACCTTC. This chain links TRBV7-2 with TRBJ1-2; 7 bases fit TRBD1. V dropped 1 base and J dropped 4; count of bases not matched to a gene: 6. The germline CDR1 and CDR2 sequences are SGHTA and FQGNSA. The CDR3 covers 15 residues.

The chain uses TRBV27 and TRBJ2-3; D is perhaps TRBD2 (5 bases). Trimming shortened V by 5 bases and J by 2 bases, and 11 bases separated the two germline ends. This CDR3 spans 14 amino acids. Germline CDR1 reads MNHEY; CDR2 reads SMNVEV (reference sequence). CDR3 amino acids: CASSAKRSTDTQYF. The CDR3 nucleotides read TGTGCCAGCAGTGCGAAGCGGTCCACAGATACGCAGTATTTT.

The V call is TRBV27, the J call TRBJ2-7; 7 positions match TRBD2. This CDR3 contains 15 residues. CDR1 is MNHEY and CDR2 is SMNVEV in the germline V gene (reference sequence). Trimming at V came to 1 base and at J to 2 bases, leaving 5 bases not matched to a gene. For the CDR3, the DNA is TGTGCCAGCAGTTTATACCAAGCGGGAACCTACGAGCAGTACTTC. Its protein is CASSLYQAGTYEQYF.

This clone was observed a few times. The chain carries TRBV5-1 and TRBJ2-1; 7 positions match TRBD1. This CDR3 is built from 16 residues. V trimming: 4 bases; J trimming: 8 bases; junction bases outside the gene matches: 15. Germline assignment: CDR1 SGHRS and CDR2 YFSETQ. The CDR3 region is CASSRTYTDRVDEQFF. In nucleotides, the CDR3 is TGCGCCAGCAGCCGAACATATACCGACAGGGTCGATGAGCAGTTCTTC.

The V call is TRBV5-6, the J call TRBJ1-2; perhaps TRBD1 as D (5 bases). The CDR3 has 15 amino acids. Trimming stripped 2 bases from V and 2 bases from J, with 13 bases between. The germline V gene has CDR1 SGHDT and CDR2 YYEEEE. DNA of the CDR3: TGTGCCAGCAGCTTCATCGGGGGAGGAAACTATGGCTACACCTTC. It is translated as CASSFIGGGNYGYTF.

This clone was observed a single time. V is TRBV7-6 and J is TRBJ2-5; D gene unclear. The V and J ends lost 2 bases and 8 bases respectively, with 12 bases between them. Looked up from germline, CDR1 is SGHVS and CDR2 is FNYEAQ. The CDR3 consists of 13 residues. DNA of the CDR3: TGTGCCAGCAGCTTAACCCCCCAGGCAACCCAGTACTTC. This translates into CASSLTPQATQYF. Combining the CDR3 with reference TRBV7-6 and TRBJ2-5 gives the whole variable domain GAGVSQSPRYKVTKRGQDVALRCDPISGHVSLYWYRQALGQGPEFLTYFNYEAQQDKSGLPNDRFSAERPEGSISTLTIQRTEQRDSAMYRCASSLTPQATQYFGPGTRLLVL.

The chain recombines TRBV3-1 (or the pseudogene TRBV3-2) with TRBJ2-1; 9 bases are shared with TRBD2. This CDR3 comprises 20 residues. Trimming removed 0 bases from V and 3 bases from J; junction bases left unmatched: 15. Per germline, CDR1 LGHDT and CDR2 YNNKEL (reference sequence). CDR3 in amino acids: CASSQDPAGGAARGYNEQFF. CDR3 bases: TGTGCCAGCAGCCAAGACCCAGCGGGGGGCGCCGCCAGGGGCTACAATGAGCAGTTCTTC.

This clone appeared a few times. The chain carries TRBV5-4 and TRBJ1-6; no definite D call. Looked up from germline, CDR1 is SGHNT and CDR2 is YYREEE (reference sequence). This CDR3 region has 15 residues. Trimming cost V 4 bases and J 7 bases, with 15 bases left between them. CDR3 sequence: CASSADQPGNSPLHF. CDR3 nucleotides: TGTGCCAGCAGCGCCGACCAACCGGGAAATTCACCCCTCCACTTT.

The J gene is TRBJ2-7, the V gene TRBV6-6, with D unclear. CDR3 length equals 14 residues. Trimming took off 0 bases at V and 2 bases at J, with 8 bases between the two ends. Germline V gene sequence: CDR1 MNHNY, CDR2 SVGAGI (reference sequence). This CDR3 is CASSYSLVTYEQYF. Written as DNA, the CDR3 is TGTGCCAGCAGTTACTCGTTAGTAACCTACGAGCAGTACTTC.

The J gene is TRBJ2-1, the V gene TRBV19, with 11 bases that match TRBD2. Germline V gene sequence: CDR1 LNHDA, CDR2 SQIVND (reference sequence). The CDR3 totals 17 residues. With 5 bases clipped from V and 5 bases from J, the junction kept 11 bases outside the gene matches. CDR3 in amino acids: CASSQASGRLGDNEQFF. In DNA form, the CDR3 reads TGTGCCAGTAGTCAGGCTAGCGGGAGGCTAGGCGACAATGAGCAGTTCTTC.

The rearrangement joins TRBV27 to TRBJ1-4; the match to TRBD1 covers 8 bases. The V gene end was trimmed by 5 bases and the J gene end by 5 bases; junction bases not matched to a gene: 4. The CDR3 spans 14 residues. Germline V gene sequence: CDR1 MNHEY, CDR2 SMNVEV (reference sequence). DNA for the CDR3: TGTGCCAGCAGTCCGTGGACAGGGAATGAAAAACTGTTTTTT. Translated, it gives CASSPWTGNEKLFF. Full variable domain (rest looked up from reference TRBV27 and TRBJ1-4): EAQVTQNPRYLITVTGKKLTVTCSQNMNHEYMSWYRQDPGLGLRQIYYSMNVEVTDKGDVPEGYKVSRKEKRNFPLILESPSPNQTSLYFCASSPWTGNEKLFFGSGTQLSVL.